Detailed here is one T cell receptor (beta chain). V was cut by 1 base and J by 0 bases, with 5 bases left in between. CDR3 length: 13 amino acids. The V gene's germline CDR1 is SGHRS and CDR2 YFSETQ. Repertoires were generated with immunoSEQ multiplex PCR, while TCRdb's copy carries only in-frame clones and drops some. The sample lists around 69,000 clones, around 92% occurring once. This entry comes from a study of T cell changes during pregnancy in multiple sclerosis. The input for sequencing was peripheral blood, taken in the third trimester of pregnancy. V and J are TRBV5-1 and TRBJ2-7; D is undetermined. The TCR comes from a female donor in good health, enrolled as a control in a pregnancy study. Written as DNA, the CDR3 is TGCGCCAGCAGCTTGCCCCTCTCCTACGAGCAGTACTTC. Protein: CASSLPLSYEQYF.